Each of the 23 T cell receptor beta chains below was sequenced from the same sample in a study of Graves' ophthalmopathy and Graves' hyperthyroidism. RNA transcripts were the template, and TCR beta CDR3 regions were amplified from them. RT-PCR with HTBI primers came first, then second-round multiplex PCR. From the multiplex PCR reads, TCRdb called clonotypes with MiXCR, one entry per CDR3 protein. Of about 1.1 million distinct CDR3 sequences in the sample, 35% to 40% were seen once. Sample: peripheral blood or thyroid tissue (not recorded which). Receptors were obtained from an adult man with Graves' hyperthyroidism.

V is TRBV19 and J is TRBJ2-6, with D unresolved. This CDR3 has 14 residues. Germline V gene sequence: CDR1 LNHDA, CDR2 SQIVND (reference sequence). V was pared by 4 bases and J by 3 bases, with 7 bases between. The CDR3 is CASSRLGGANVLTF. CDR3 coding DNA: TGTGCCAGTAGTAGGCTCGGTGGGGCCAACGTCCTGACTTTC.

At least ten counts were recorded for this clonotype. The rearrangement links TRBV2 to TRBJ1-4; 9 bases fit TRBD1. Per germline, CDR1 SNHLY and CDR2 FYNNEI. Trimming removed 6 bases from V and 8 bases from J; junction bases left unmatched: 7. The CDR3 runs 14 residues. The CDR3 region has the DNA TGTGCCAGCAGCGAACAGGGGGCAACGGAAAAACTGTTTTTT. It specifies CASSEQGATEKLFF.

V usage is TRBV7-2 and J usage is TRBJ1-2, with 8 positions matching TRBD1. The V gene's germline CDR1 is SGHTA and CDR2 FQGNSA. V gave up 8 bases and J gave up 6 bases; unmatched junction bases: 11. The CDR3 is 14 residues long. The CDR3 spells CASSPSGTGDGYTF. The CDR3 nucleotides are TGTGCCAGCTCACCTTCCGGGACAGGCGATGGCTACACCTTC. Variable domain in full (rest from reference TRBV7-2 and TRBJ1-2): GAGVSQSPSNKVTEKGKDVELRCDPISGHTALYWYRQSLGQGLEFLIYFQGNSAPDKSGLPSDRFSAERTGGSVSTLTIQRTQQEDSAVYLCASSPSGTGDGYTFGSGTRLTVV.

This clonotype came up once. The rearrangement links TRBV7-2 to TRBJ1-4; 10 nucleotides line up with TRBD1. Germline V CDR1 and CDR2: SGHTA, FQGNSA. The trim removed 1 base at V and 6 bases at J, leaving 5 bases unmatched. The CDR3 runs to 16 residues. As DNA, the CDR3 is TGTGCCAGCAGCTTAGAATCGGGGACAGGGGATGAAAAACTGTTTTTT. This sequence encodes CASSLESGTGDEKLFF.

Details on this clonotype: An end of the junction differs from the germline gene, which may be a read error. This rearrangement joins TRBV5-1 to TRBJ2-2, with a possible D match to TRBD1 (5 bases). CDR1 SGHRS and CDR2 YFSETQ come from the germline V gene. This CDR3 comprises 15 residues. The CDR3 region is CAGSLGPRNGGELFF. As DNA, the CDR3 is TGCGCCGGCAGCTTGGGGCCTAGGAACGGCGGGGAGCTGTTTTTT. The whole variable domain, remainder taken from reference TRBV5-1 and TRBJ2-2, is KAGVTQTPRYLIKTRGQQVTLSCSPISGHRSVSWYQQTPGQGLQFLFEYFSETQRNKGNFPGRFSGRQFSNSRSEMNVSTLELGDSALYLCAGSLGPRNGGELFFGEGSRLTVL.

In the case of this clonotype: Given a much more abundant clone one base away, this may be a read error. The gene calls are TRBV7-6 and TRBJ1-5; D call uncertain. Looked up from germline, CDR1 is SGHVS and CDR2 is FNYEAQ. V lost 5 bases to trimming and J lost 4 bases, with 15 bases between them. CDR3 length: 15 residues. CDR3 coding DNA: TGTGCCAGCAGCCCATCAGGATGCGGAAATCAGCCCCAGCATTTT. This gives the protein CASSPSGCGNQPQHF.

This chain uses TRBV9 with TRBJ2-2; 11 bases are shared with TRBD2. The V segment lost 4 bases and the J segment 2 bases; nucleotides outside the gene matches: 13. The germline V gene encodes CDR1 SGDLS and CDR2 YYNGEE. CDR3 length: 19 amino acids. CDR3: CASSKRPSGGKLNTGELFF. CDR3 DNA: TGTGCCAGCAGCAAAAGGCCTAGCGGGGGGAAACTAAACACCGGGGAGCTGTTTTTT. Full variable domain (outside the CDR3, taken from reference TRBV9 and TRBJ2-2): DSGVTQTPKHLITATGQRVTLRCSPRSGDLSVYWYQQSLDQGLQFLIQYYNGEERAKGNILERFSAQQFPDLHSELNLSSLELGDSALYFCASSKRPSGGKLNTGELFFGEGSRLTVL.

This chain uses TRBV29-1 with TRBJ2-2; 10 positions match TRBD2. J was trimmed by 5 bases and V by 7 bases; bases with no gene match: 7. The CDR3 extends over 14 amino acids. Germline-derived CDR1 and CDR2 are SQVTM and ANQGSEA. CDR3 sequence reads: CSGGELAGTGELFF. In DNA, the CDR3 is TGCAGCGGGGGGGAACTAGCGGGAACCGGGGAGCTGTTTTTT.

The CDR3 DNA is TGTGCCAGCAGTGTACCCCCCGCGGTGGCCCAGCATTTT. It translates to CASSVPPAVAQHF. The V and J genes are TRBV6-6 and TRBJ1-5; no clear D. Trimming shortened V by 5 bases and J by 11 bases, and 16 bases separated the two germline ends. This CDR3 region has 13 residues. Germline V gene sequence: CDR1 MNHNY, CDR2 SVGAGI (reference sequence).

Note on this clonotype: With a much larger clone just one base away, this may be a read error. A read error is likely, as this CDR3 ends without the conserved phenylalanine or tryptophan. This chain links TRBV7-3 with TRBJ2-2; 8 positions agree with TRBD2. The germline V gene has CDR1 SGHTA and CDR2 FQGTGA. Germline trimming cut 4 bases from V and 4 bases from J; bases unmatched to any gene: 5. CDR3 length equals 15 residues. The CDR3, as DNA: TGTGCCAGCAGCTCGGGACTAGGTTTCACCGGGGAGCTGTTTCTT. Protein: CASSSGLGFTGELFL.

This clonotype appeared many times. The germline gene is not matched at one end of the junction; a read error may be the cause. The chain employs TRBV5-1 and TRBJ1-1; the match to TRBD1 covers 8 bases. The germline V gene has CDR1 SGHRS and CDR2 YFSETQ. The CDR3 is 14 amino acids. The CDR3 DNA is TGTGCCAGCAGCTTACAGGGGGGCGGCACTGAAGCTTTCTTT. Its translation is CASSLQGGGTEAFF.

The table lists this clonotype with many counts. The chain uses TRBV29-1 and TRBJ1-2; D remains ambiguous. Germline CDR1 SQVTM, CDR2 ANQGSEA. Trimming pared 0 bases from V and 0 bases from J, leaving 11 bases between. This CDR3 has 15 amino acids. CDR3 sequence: CSVEDEVEANYGYTF. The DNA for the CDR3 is TGCAGCGTTGAAGACGAGGTGGAAGCTAACTATGGCTACACCTTC.

The CDR3 nucleotides read TGCAGCGTTGGCCAGGGGAGGTCGGACACTGAAGCTTTCTTT. It yields the protein CSVGQGRSDTEAFF. The chain is built from TRBV29-1 and TRBJ1-1, with a possible D match to TRBD1 (6 bases). The CDR3 is 14 residues long. Germline lookup yields CDR1 SQVTM and CDR2 ANQGSEA. Deletions cut 4 bases from V and 3 bases from J, with 15 bases between.

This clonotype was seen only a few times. Here the CDR3 reads CASTVGVGDRYGYTF. The CDR3 coding sequence is TGTGCCAGCACCGTTGGGGTGGGGGACAGATATGGCTACACCTTC. The chain employs TRBV28 and TRBJ1-2; 7 nucleotides line up with TRBD1. Germline V gene data show CDR1 as MDHEN and CDR2 as SYDVKM. Unmatched junction bases numbered 13, after V lost 7 bases and J lost 5 bases. This CDR3 contains 15 residues.

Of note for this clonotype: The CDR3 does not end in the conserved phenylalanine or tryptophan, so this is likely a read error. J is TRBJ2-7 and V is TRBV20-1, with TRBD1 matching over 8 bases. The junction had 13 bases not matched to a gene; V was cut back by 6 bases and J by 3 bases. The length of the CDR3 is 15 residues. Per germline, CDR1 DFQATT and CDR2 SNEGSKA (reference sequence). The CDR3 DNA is TGCAGTGCCATCCTTGGACAGGGATCGTTCTACGAGCAGTACCTC. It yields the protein CSAILGQGSFYEQYL.

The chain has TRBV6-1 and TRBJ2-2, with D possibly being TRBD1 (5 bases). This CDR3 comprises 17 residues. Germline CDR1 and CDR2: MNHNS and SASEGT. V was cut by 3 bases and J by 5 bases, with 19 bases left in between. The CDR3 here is CASSDMAREPQTGELFF. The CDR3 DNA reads TGTGCCAGCAGTGATATGGCCAGGGAACCTCAAACCGGGGAGCTGTTTTTT.

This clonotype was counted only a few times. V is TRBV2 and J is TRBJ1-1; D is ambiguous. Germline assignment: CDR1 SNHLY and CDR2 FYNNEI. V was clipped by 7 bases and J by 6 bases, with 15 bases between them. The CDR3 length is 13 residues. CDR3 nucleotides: TGTGCCAGCAATTTAGGGAGGTTCGCTGAAGCTTTCTTT. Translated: CASNLGRFAEAFF.

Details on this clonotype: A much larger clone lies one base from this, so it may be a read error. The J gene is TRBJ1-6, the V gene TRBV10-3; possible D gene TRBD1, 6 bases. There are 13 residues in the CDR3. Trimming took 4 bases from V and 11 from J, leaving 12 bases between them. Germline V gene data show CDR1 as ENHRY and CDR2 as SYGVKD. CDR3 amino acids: CAISVRTVAPLHF. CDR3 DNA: TGTGCCATCAGTGTTCGGACAGTAGCACCCCTCCACTTT.

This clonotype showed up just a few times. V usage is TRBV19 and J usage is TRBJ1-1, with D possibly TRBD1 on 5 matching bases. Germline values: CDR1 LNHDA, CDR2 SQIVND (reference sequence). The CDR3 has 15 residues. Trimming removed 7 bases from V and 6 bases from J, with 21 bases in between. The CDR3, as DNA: TGTGCCAGTACCCCCCTCAACAGCGGGGACCCTGAAGCTTTCTTT. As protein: CASTPLNSGDPEAFF.

The CDR3: CASSTRRQGSSYEQYF. DNA of the CDR3: TGTGCCAGTAGTACCCGGAGACAGGGGAGCTCCTACGAGCAGTACTTC. This chain joins TRBV19 and TRBJ2-7, with 8 bases matching TRBD1. J was trimmed by 0 bases and V by 4 bases; bases with no gene match: 8. The germline V gene encodes CDR1 LNHDA and CDR2 SQIVND (reference sequence). The CDR3 has 16 residues.

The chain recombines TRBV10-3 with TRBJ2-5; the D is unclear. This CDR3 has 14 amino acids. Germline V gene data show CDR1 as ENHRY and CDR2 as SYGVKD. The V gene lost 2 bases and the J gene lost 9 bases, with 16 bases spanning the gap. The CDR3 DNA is TGTGCCATCAGTGAGCTACTGGGTCCCGTGCCCCAGTACTTC. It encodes CAISELLGPVPQYF.

The DNA for the CDR3 is TGTGCCAGCAGTGAAGGTTCACAGGGGGCCTACGAGCAGTACTTC. It specifies CASSEGSQGAYEQYF. The chain links TRBV25-1 to TRBJ2-7, with TRBD1 identical over 8 bases. The CDR3 loop spans 15 amino acids. V was pared by 2 bases and J by 2 bases, with 5 bases of the junction left unmatched. CDR1 and CDR2 from the germline V gene are MGHDK and SYGVNS.

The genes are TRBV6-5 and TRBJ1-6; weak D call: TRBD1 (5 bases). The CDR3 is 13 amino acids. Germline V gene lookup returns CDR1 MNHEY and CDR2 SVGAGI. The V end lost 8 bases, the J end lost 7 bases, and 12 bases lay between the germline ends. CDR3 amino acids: CASGRQLNSPLHF. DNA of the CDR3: TGTGCCAGCGGGAGACAGTTAAATTCACCCCTCCACTTT.